This entry lists 2 T cell receptor beta chains sequenced from one sample in a study of monozygotic twins with inflammatory bowel disease. Reanalyzing the 5' RACE reads, TCRdb keeps one entry per CDR3 protein, without DNA. In total, the table holds fewer than 550,000 distinct CDR3 sequences. Input material: blood. The receptors were gathered from a human donor with ulcerative colitis or Crohn's disease, or a healthy co-twin of an affected twin (not recorded which).

The chain carries TRBV19 and TRBJ1-1; the D call of TRBD1 rests on TCRdb alone, since no DNA is present to check it. The CDR3 has 16 amino acids. From germline, CDR1 is LNHDA and CDR2 SQIVND (reference sequence). The CDR3 reads CASTGQGVGVNTEAFF.

V usage is TRBV5-1 and J usage is TRBJ1-1; there is no DNA to check the TCRdb D call of TRBD1. The CDR3 loop spans 15 amino acids. Per germline, CDR1 SGHRS and CDR2 YFSETQ. The CDR3 loop is CASSRDAGTGAEAFF.